Below, one T cell receptor (beta chain) is given with its context. Its specificity is unknown. TCRdb reprocessed the RACE reads with MiXCR, giving one entry per CDR3 protein. The table includes fewer than 200,000 distinct CDR3 sequences, approximately 20% detected once. Time point indicated: patch test 1, 2 weeks after DPC sensitization. Treatment defined: therapeutic diphenylcyclopropenone sensitization with weekly scalp DPC. This entry comes from a study of human T cells and chemical hapten exposure. Germline V CDR1 and CDR2: SGHVS, FNYEAQ. The CDR3 totals 14 residues. With 5 bases removed from V and 3 bases from J, the gap between germline ends came to 11 bases. General observations from the study: Alopecia in all donors means immunity may differ from healthy individuals. Patch test score showed a positive correlation with PT1 expanded TCR counts.

The chain has TRBV7-6 and TRBJ2-1, with D uncertain. The receptor's source is a woman aged 50 to 60 with alopecia areata. Some clones in this sample may be carry-over from other donors' samples. Sequenced here: whole blood, sampled in connection with sensitization to the hapten diphenylcyclopropenone (DPC). CDR3 DNA sequence: TGTGCCAGCAGCAACGACCTCCGCTACAATGAGCAGTTCTTC. It codes for CASSNDLRYNEQFF.